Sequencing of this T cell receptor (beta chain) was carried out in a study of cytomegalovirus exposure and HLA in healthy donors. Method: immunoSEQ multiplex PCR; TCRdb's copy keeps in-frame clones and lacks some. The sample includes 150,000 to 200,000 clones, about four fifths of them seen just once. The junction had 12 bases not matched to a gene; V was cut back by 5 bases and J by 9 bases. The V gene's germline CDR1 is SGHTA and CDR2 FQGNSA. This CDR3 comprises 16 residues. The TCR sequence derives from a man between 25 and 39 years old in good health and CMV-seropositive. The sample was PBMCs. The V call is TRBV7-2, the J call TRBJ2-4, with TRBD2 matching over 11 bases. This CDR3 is CASSPDSGRAGGIQYF. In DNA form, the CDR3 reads TGTGCCAGCAGCCCGGATAGCGGGAGGGCCGGAGGCATTCAGTACTTC.